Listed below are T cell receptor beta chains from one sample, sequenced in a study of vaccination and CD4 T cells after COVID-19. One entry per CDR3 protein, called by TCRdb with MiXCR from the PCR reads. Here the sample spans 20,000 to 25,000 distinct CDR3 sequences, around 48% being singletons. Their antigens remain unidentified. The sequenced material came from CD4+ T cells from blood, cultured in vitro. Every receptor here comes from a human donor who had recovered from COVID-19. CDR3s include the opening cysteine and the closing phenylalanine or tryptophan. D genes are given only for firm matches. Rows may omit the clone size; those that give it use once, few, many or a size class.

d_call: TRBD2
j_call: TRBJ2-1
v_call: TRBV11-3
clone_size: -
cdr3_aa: CASSSGLAGDEQFF
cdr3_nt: TGTGCCAGCAGCTCGGGACTAGCGGGGGACGAGCAGTTCTTC

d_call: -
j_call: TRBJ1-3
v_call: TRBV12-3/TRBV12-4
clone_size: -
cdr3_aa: CASSQRGNTIYF
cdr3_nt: TGTGCCAGCAGTCAAAGAGGAAACACCATATATTTT

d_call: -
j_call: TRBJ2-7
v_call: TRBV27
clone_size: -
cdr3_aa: CASSLRSGQMGYEQYF
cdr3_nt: TGTGCCAGCAGTTTGCGCTCCGGACAAATGGGTTACGAGCAGTACTTC

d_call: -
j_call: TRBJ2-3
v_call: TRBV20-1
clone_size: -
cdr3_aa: CSAGSGPRTRTDTQYF
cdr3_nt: TGCAGTGCTGGGTCGGGACCCCGAACTCGCACAGATACGCAGTATTTT

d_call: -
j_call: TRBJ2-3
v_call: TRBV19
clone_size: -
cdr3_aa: CASSIENGVDTQYF
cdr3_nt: TGTGCCAGTAGTATCGAGAATGGGGTAGATACGCAGTATTTT

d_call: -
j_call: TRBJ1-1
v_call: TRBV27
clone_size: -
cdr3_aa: CASSEGQLLNTEAFF
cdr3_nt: TGTGCCAGCAGTGAAGGACAGCTACTGAACACTGAAGCTTTCTTT

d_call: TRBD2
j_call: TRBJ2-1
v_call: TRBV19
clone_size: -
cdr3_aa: CASSILAGVPNEQFF
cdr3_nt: TGTGCCAGTAGTATCCTAGCGGGAGTACCCAATGAGCAGTTCTTC

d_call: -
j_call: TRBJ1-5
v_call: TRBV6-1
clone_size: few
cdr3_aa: CASRFPDGNQPQHF
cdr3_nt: TGTGCCAGCAGGTTCCCAGACGGCAATCAGCCCCAGCATTTT

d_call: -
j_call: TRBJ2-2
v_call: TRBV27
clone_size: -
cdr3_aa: CASRSQNTGELFF
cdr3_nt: TGTGCCAGCAGATCACAGAACACCGGGGAGCTGTTTTTT

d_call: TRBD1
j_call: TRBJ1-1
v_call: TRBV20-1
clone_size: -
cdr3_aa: CSASSSLRGGSTEAFF
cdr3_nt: TGCAGTGCTAGTTCCTCCCTCAGGGGGGGGAGCACTGAAGCTTTCTTT

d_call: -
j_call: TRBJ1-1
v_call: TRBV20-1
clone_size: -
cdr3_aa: CSAGKGDTEAFF
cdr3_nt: TGCAGTGCTGGGAAAGGGGACACTGAAGCTTTCTTT

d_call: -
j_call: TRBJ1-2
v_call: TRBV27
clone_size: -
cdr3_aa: CASSLSGQGYGYTF
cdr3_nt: TGTGCCAGCAGTTTATCAGGGCAGGGCTATGGCTACACCTTC

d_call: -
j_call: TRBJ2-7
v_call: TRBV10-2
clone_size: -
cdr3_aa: CASSGYPTVTLGEQYF
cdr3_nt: TGCGCCAGCAGTGGCTACCCGACCGTGACCCTGGGTGAGCAGTACTTC

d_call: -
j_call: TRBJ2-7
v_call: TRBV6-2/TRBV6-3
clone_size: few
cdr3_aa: CASSLEGEQYF
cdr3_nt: TGTGCCAGCAGTTTGGAGGGGGAGCAGTACTTC

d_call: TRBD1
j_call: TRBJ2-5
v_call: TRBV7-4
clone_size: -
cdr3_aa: CASSVGSGQTVQETQYF
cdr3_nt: TGTGCCAGCAGCGTAGGATCGGGACAGACAGTCCAAGAGACCCAGTACTTC

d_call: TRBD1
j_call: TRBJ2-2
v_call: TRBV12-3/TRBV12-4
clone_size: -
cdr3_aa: CASSWDRLSANTGELFF
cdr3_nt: TGTGCCAGCAGTTGGGACAGACTAAGCGCGAACACCGGGGAGCTGTTTTTT

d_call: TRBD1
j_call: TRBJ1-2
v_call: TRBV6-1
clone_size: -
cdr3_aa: CASIPGQGAGGYTF
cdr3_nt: TGTGCCAGCATTCCGGGACAGGGGGCGGGAGGCTACACCTTC

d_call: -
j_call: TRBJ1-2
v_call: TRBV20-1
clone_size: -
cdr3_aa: CSARVYGADGYTF
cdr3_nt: TGCAGTGCTAGAGTTTACGGGGCCGATGGCTACACCTTC

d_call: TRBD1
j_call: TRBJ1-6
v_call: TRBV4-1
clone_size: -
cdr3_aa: CASSQADRGHSPLHF
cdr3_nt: TGCGCCAGCAGCCAAGCCGACAGGGGGCATTCACCCCTCCACTTT

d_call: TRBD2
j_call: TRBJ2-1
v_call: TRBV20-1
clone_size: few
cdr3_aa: CSARVPGLAGGEQFF
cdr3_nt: TGCAGTGCTAGAGTACCGGGACTAGCGGGAGGAGAGCAGTTCTTC

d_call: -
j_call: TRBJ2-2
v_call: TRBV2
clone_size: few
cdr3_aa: CASTDTNTGELFF
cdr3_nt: TGTGCCAGCACTGATACCAACACCGGGGAGCTGTTTTTT

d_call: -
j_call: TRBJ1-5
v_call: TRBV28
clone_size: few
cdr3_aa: CASTPAGLDQPQHF
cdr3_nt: TGTGCCAGCACCCCGGCCGGGTTGGATCAGCCCCAGCATTTT

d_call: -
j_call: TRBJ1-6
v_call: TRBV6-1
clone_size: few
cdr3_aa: CASRMLVGAGSPLHF
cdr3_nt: TGTGCCAGCAGAATGCTCGTCGGGGCCGGTTCACCCCTCCACTTT

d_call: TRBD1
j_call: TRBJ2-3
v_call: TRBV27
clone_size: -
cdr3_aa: CASSADRAYTDTQYF
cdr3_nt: TGTGCCAGCAGTGCCGACAGGGCCTACACAGATACGCAGTATTTT

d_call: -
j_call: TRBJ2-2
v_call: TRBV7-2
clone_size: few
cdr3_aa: CASTPRRAGNGELFF
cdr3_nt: TGTGCCAGCACCCCCCGGAGGGCCGGGAACGGGGAGCTGTTTTTT

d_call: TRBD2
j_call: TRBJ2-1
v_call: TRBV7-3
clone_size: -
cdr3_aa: CASSLRTSGYNEQFF
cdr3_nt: TGTGCCAGCAGCTTAAGGACTAGCGGTTACAATGAGCAGTTCTTC

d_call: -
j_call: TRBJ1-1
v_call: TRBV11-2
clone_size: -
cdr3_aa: CASSLQTAFF
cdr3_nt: TGTGCCAGCAGCTTACAGACGGCTTTCTTT

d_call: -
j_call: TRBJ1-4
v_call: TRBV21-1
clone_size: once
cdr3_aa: CASSKGRGINEKLFF
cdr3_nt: TGTGCCAGCAGCAAAGGGCGGGGTATTAATGAAAAACTGTTTTTT

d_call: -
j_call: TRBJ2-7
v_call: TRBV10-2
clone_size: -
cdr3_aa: CASSDHLAVHYEQYF
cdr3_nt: TGCGCCAGCAGTGACCATTTAGCGGTACACTACGAGCAGTACTTC

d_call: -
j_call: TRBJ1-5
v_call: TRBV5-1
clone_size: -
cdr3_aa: CASSLEGDSNQPQHF
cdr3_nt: TGCGCCAGCAGCTTGGAAGGGGATAGCAATCAGCCCCAGCATTTT

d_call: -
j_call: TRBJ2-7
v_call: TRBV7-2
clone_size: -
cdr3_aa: CASSLAGVQGSGEQYF
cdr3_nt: TGTGCCAGCAGCTTAGCAGGCGTCCAGGGATCGGGCGAGCAGTACTTC

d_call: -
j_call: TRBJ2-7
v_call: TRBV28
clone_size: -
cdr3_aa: CASSASYEQYF
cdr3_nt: TGTGCCAGCAGTGCCTCCTACGAGCAGTACTTC

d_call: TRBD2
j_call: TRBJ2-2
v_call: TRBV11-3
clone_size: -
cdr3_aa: CASSLGLEAGELFF
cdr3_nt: TGTGCCAGCAGCTTGGGACTAGAGGCCGGGGAGCTGTTTTTT

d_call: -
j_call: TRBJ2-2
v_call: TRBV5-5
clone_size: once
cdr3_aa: CASSLRPLANANTGELFF
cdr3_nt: TGCGCCAGCAGCTTGCGCCCCCTAGCGAACGCGAACACCGGGGAGCTGTTTTTT

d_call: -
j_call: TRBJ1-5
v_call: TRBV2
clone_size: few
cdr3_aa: CASSVGGGQPQHF
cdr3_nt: TGTGCCAGCAGTGTAGGGGGAGGACAGCCCCAGCATTTT

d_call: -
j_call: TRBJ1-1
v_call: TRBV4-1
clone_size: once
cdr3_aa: CASSQVGDYTEAFF
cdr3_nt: TGCGCCAGCAGCCAAGTCGGAGATTACACTGAAGCTTTCTTT

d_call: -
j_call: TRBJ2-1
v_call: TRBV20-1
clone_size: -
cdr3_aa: CSARDLRAKAEQFF
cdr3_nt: TGCAGTGCTAGAGATCTACGGGCAAAGGCTGAGCAGTTCTTC

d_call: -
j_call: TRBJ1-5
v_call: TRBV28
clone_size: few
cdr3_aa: CASSKSSGGYNQPQHF
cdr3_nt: TGTGCCAGCAGTAAATCCTCGGGGGGCTACAATCAGCCCCAGCATTTT

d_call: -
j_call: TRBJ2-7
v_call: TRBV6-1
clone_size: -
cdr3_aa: CASRYREGTSEQYF
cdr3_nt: TGTGCCAGCCGGTATAGGGAGGGGACATCCGAGCAGTACTTC

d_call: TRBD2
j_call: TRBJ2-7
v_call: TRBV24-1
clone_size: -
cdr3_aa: CATSAASGRAEQYF
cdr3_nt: TGTGCCACCAGTGCGGCTAGCGGGAGGGCCGAGCAGTACTTC

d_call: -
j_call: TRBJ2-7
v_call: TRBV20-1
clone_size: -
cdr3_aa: CSAREEGDPAYEQYF
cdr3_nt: TGCAGTGCTAGAGAAGAGGGGGACCCGGCCTACGAGCAGTACTTC

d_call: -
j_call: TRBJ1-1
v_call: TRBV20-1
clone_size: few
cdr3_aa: CSARGTVNTEAFF
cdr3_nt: TGCAGTGCTAGAGGGACAGTGAACACTGAAGCTTTCTTT

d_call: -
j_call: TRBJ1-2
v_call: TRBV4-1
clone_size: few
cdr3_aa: CASSQVAALRGYTF
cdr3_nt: TGCGCCAGCAGCCAAGTCGCCGCGCTTCGGGGCTACACCTTC

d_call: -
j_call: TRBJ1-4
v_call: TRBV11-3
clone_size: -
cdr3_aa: CASSWATSGPEKLFF
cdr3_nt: TGTGCCAGCAGTTGGGCGACGTCGGGTCCGGAAAAACTGTTTTTT

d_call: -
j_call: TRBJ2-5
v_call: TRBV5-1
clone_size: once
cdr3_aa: CASSLTIAEETQYF
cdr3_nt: TGCGCCAGCAGCTTGACGATAGCGGAAGAGACCCAGTACTTC